The 14 T cell receptor beta chains presented below share a single source sample, sequenced in a study of shared clonotypes between healthy human individuals. The assay was immunoSEQ multiplex PCR, and TCRdb's table has in-frame clones only and misses some. The sample consists of nearly 1,000,000 clones, about three quarters of them appearing once. What was sequenced was memory CD4+ T cells sorted from blood. Subset indicated: CD45RA-negative fraction. Receptor source: a young man in good health.

This clone has only one observation. The rearrangement uses TRBV30 and TRBJ2-2; 8 bases line up with TRBD1. Per the germline V gene, CDR1 is GTSNPN and CDR2 is SVGIG (reference sequence). This CDR3 has 14 residues. The junction had 6 bases not matched to a gene; V was cut back by 2 bases and J by 7 bases. CDR3 DNA: TGTGCCTGGAGTTCCAGGGGGCTGATCGGGGAGCTGTTTTTT. Translated, it gives CAWSSRGLIGELFF.

The chain employs TRBV2 and TRBJ2-1; weak D call: TRBD2 (6 bases). Germline V gives CDR1 SNHLY, CDR2 FYNNEI. V shed 6 bases and J shed 0 bases, with 12 bases lying between them. CDR3 length: 15 residues. The CDR3 sequence is CASSRGGNSYNEQFF. The DNA of the CDR3 is TGTGCCAGCAGCCGGGGCGGGAACTCCTACAATGAGCAGTTCTTC.

V is TRBV6-6 and J is TRBJ2-5, with D uncertain. Germline assignment: CDR1 MNHNY and CDR2 SVGAGI (reference sequence). The CDR3 has 13 amino acids. V lost 6 bases and J 0 bases, leaving 8 bases between the germline ends. CDR3 nucleotide sequence: TGTGCCAGCAGCCTACAGTACCAAGAGACCCAGTACTTC. This encodes CASSLQYQETQYF.

The V gene is TRBV6-6, the J gene TRBJ2-2; TRBD2 aligns across 10 bases. Germline V lookup: CDR1 MNHNY, CDR2 SVGAGI (reference sequence). This CDR3 comprises 14 residues. The ends lost 2 bases at V and 9 bases at J; junction bases unmatched: 3. This chain's CDR3 is CASSYGLAVRELFF. The CDR3 nucleotides read TGTGCCAGCAGTTACGGACTAGCGGTCCGGGAGCTGTTTTTT.

This chain joins TRBV5-1 and TRBJ2-7; possibly TRBD1 for D (6 bases). The V end lost 4 bases, the J end lost 6 bases, and 11 bases lay between the germline ends. The CDR3 has 12 residues. Germline V CDR1 and CDR2: SGHRS, YFSETQ. The CDR3 DNA follows: TGCGCCAGCAGCACCATAGGGGGCGAGCAGTACTTC. Amino acids: CASSTIGGEQYF.

V usage is TRBV10-3 and J usage is TRBJ1-2; weak D call: TRBD1 (6 bases). CDR3 size: 17 residues. The V end lost 0 bases, the J end lost 6 bases, and 20 bases lay between the germline ends. The germline V gene has CDR1 ENHRY and CDR2 SYGVKD. CDR3: CAISESGGQLRANGYTF. CDR3 in DNA: TGTGCCATCAGTGAGTCCGGAGGACAGCTTCGCGCCAATGGCTACACCTTC.

This clone was observed a handful of times. The CDR3 region is CASSKTGVNTEAFF. In nucleotides, the CDR3 is TGCGCCAGCAGTAAAACAGGGGTGAACACTGAAGCTTTCTTT. This chain uses TRBV10-2 with TRBJ1-1; 7 bases line up with TRBD1. In germline, CDR1 is WSHSY, CDR2 SAAADI. This CDR3 spans 14 amino acids. V dropped 5 bases and J dropped 0; count of bases not matched to a gene: 3.

This clone appeared a few times. V is TRBV6-6 and J is TRBJ2-5; 7 bases agree with TRBD1. The CDR3 covers 13 residues. In germline, CDR1 is MNHNY, CDR2 SVGAGI (reference sequence). The junction had 5 bases not matched to a gene; V was cut back by 5 bases and J by 5 bases. This CDR3 reads CASSIQGSETQYF. The CDR3 DNA follows: TGTGCCAGCAGTATACAGGGGTCGGAGACCCAGTACTTC.

V is TRBV18 and J is TRBJ2-3; 10 bases align to TRBD1. This CDR3 contains 15 residues. The V segment lost 4 bases and the J segment 1 base; nucleotides outside the gene matches: 2. Looked up from germline, CDR1 is KGHSH and CDR2 is LQKENI. The CDR3 nucleotides are TGTGCCAGCTCACGGGACAGGGGTGGCACAGATACGCAGTATTTT. It yields the protein CASSRDRGGTDTQYF.

This clone was seen once. The chain recombines TRBV11-2 with TRBJ2-5; perhaps TRBD1 as D (6 bases). This CDR3 region has 15 residues. Trimming took off 3 bases at V and 2 bases at J, with 13 bases between the two ends. CDR1 SGHAT and CDR2 FQNNGV come from the germline V gene. CDR3 in DNA: TGTGCCAGCAGCTTTACAGGGCCTCCACAAGAGACCCAGTACTTC. Protein sequence: CASSFTGPPQETQYF.

The chain links TRBV10-3 to TRBJ2-7; 8 nucleotides agree with TRBD2. The CDR3 loop spans 13 amino acids. The J segment lost 5 bases and the V segment lost 4 bases, leaving 4 bases of the junction unmatched. Germline CDR1 and CDR2: ENHRY and SYGVKD. The DNA for the CDR3 is TGTGCCATCAGTGGCCCGGGGGGGGACGAGCAGTACTTC. Translating gives CAISGPGGDEQYF.

This clone was counted between two and nine times. V usage is TRBV4-1 and J usage is TRBJ2-6; weak D call: TRBD2 (5 bases). The CDR3 totals 15 residues. The germline CDR1 and CDR2 sequences are MGHRA and YSYEKL. V was shortened by 8 bases and J by 2 bases, with 13 bases between the two germline ends. As DNA, the CDR3 is TGCGCCAGCGATCCTGGGCGGGCTGGGGCCAACGTCCTGACTTTC. This translates into CASDPGRAGANVLTF.

Notes on this clone: The same CDR3 arises from other DNA sequences in this sample as well. The V gene is TRBV5-1, the J gene TRBJ1-1, with a weak D call TRBD1 (5 bases). The CDR3 loop spans 13 amino acids. Trimming removed 4 bases at V and 5 bases at J, with 12 bases between. Germline V gene data show CDR1 as SGHRS and CDR2 as YFSETQ. The CDR3 nucleotides are TGCGCCAGCAGCACCCAGGGAGGAACTGAAGCTTTCTTT. Translation gives CASSTQGGTEAFF.

In its sample, this clone was seen a few times. The CDR3 region has the DNA TGTGCCAGCAGGGTTAGCGGAACCGGGGAGCTGTTTTTT. Translation gives CASRVSGTGELFF. The chain joins TRBV2 to TRBJ2-2; D is possibly TRBD2 (6 bases). The germline V gene has CDR1 SNHLY and CDR2 FYNNEI. V gave up 6 bases and J gave up 5 bases, with 10 bases separating them. The CDR3 sequence is 13 residues long.